A selection of T cell receptor beta chains follows, all from one sample in a study of CD8 T cells in ankylosing spondylitis. TCRdb itself ran the 5' RACE reads through MiXCR, one entry per CDR3 protein. Altogether around 770,000 distinct CDR3 sequences are present, over 15% being singletons, with the ten largest covering 19%. Material: blood, either unsorted or a sorted T cell fraction (not recorded which). The receptors shown here come from a male donor with ankylosing spondylitis. Both conserved end residues are part of each CDR3. A D gene is named only where the DNA matches it firmly. Clone sizes are given selectively: once, few, many, or a class where the clone is expanded.

clone_size d_call j_call cdr3_length v_call cdr3_nt cdr3_aa
. TRBD1 TRBJ2-7 15 TRBV7-9 TGTGCCAGCAGCTTATACGGGACAGGGGGCTACGAGCAGTACTTC CASSLYGTGGYEQYF
few . TRBJ1-4 15 TRBV9 TGTGCCAGCAGCGTTGGGGCAGCAACTAATGAAAAACTGTTTTTT CASSVGAATNEKLFF
few TRBD2 TRBJ2-1 16 TRBV7-3 TGTGCCAGCAGCTTGCTAGCGGGAGAGGGGGTTAGGGAGCAGTTCTTC CASSLLAGEGVREQFF
few TRBD1 TRBJ1-1 14 TRBV28 TGTGCCAGCATCCGGACAGGGGGCGGGACTGAAGCTTTCTTT CASIRTGGGTEAFF
few . TRBJ1-1 15 TRBV5-1 TGCGCCAGCAGCTTGGCCTGGGGCAGGAACACTGAAGCTTTCTTT CASSLAWGRNTEAFF
few TRBD1 TRBJ1-2 13 TRBV12-3/TRBV12-4 TGTGCCAGCAGTGGCTGGGACAGGGCTGGCTACACCTTC CASSGWDRAGYTF
. TRBD2 TRBJ2-7 15 TRBV10-3 TGTGCCTCCGGGCGGGGGGGACTAGCAAATCGGTCGCAGTACTTC CASGRGGLANRSQYF
few . TRBJ1-5 14 TRBV7-9 TGTGCCAGCAGCCCGGACGTAAGCAATCAGCCCCAGCATTTT CASSPDVSNQPQHF
few . TRBJ2-5 12 TRBV20-1 TGCAGCTCTAGCAGGCAAGGGGAGACCCAGTACTTC CSSSRQGETQYF
. . TRBJ2-3 11 TRBV11-2 TGTGCCAGCAGCCCACCTAATACGCAGTATTTT CASSPPNTQYF